Below are 21 T cell receptor beta chains sequenced from a single sample in a study of T cell repertoires in cytomegalovirus infection. These receptors are not linked to any known antigen. TCRdb ran MiXCR on the reads and lists one entry per CDR3 protein. The data contain some 560,000 distinct CDR3 sequences, 35% to 50% of them singletons. The specimen comprised cultured PBMCs, sampled from culture after CMV antigen stimulation. The receptors here all came from a human donor in good health (CMV status not recorded). Some clones in this sample may be carry-over from other donors' samples.

V and J are TRBV7-2 and TRBJ2-3; a possible D gene is TRBD2 (6 bases). The CDR3 sequence is 16 residues long. The V end was cut by 2 bases, the J end by 1 base, with 13 bases between. Germline loops: CDR1 SGHTA, CDR2 FQGNSA. The CDR3 region is CASSLRSGGGTDTQYF. Written as DNA, the CDR3 is TGTGCCAGCAGCTTACGAAGCGGAGGGGGCACAGATACGCAGTATTTT.

This clonotype was detected only a few times. The V and J genes are TRBV12-3 or TRBV12-4 and TRBJ2-5; TRBD2 matches at 16 bases. There are 16 residues in the CDR3. Trimming at V came to 5 bases and at J to 4 bases, leaving 4 bases not matched to a gene. The CDR3 bases are TGTGCCAGCAGTCCTGGGACTAGCGGGGGGGCAGAGACCCAGTACTTC. Residues: CASSPGTSGGAETQYF.

This clonotype was seen more than once but under ten times. J is TRBJ2-1 and V is TRBV6-1; D ambiguous. V was pared by 3 bases and J by 10 bases, with 7 bases between. The CDR3 runs to 11 residues. Germline V gives CDR1 MNHNS, CDR2 SASEGT. In DNA form, the CDR3 reads TGTGCCAGCAGTGATGGTGGGGAGCAGTTCTTC. Translated, it gives CASSDGGEQFF.

The rearrangement joins TRBV28 to TRBJ2-1; 9 bases map to TRBD1. Unmatched junction bases numbered 4, after V lost 2 bases and J lost 2 bases. The CDR3 consists of 16 residues. From germline, CDR1 is MDHEN and CDR2 SYDVKM. CDR3 in DNA: TGTGCCAGCAGTTTAACGGGACAGGGAACCTACAATGAGCAGTTCTTC. Translated, it gives CASSLTGQGTYNEQFF.

This chain connects TRBV15 to TRBJ1-1; D ambiguous. CDR3 length: 14 residues. Trimming removed 0 bases at V and 4 bases at J, with 9 bases between. From germline, CDR1 is LNHNV and CDR2 YYDKDF (reference sequence). The DNA for the CDR3 is TGTGCCACCAGCAGAGATGTAGGCCTCACTGAAGCTTTCTTT. Residues: CATSRDVGLTEAFF. Combining the CDR3 with reference TRBV15 and TRBJ1-1 gives the whole variable domain DAMVIQNPRYQVTQFGKPVTLSCSQTLNHNVMYWYQQKSSQAPKLLFHYYDKDFNNEADTPDNFQSRRPNTSFCFLDIRSPGLGDTAMYLCATSRDVGLTEAFFGQGTRLTVV.

The chain couples TRBV6-1 to TRBJ2-3; D possibly corresponds to TRBD2 (7 bases). There are 16 residues in the CDR3. V gave up 0 bases and J gave up 5 bases, with 15 bases separating them. In germline, CDR1 is MNHNS, CDR2 SASEGT. CDR3 protein: CASSEAVGGAGDTQYF. The CDR3 nucleotides are TGTGCCAGCAGTGAAGCGGTTGGGGGGGCGGGAGATACGCAGTATTTT.

V is TRBV18 and J is TRBJ1-4, with D possibly being TRBD1 (6 bases). The ends were cut back, 2 bases at V and 8 bases at J, with 15 bases in the middle. This CDR3 contains 15 residues. Per germline, CDR1 KGHSH and CDR2 LQKENI. The CDR3 DNA reads as TGTGCCAGCTCACCATCCCAGGGGCAGATGGAAAAACTGTTTTTT. Translation: CASSPSQGQMEKLFF. Filled out from reference TRBV18 and TRBJ1-4, the complete variable domain reads NAGVMQNPRHLVRRRGQEARLRCSPMKGHSHVYWYRQLPEEGLKFMVYLQKENIIDESGMPKERFSAEFPKEGPSILRIQQVVRGDSAAYFCASSPSQGQMEKLFFGSGTQLSVL.

This clonotype occurred many times. The chain employs TRBV7-2 and TRBJ1-2; D perhaps matches TRBD1 (5 bases). This CDR3 comprises 14 residues. CDR1 SGHTA and CDR2 FQGNSA come from the germline V gene. V was clipped by 1 base and J by 4 bases, with 10 bases between them. The CDR3 nucleotides are TGTGCCAGCAGCTTAGGCGGCCAGGGCTATGGCTACACCTTC. Its translation: CASSLGGQGYGYTF.

This clonotype was observed a handful of times. The rearrangement links TRBV7-9 to TRBJ1-5; 9 nucleotides match TRBD1. The ends lost 6 bases at V and 11 bases at J; junction bases unmatched: 8. The CDR3 contains 13 residues. Germline-derived CDR1 and CDR2 are SEHNR and FQNEAQ (reference sequence). The CDR3 loop is CASSGQGSVAQHF. DNA of the CDR3: TGTGCCAGCAGTGGACAGGGGTCAGTGGCCCAGCATTTT. Supplemented by reference TRBV7-9 and TRBJ1-5, the full variable domain reads DTGVSQNPRHKITKRGQNVTFRCDPISEHNRLYWYRQTLGQGPEFLTYFQNEAQLEKSRLLSDRFSAERPKGSFSTLEIQRTEQGDSAMYLCASSGQGSVAQHFGDGTRLSIL.

Details on this clonotype: This may stem from a read error, because a much larger clone lies one nucleotide away. The CDR3 ends on some other residue instead of the conserved phenylalanine or tryptophan, so this is likely a read error. The V and J genes are TRBV7-2 and TRBJ2-7; TRBD2 is a possible D gene (6 bases). CDR1 is SGHTA and CDR2 is FQGNSA in the germline V gene. The CDR3 length is 16 residues. V gave up 4 bases and J gave up 4 bases, with 20 bases separating them. The CDR3: CASSSEGSVQVYEQYI. For the CDR3, the DNA is TGTGCCAGCAGCTCGGAGGGGTCGGTACAAGTTTACGAGCAGTACATC.

This clonotype was observed a single time. This chain links TRBV12-5 with TRBJ1-6, with 9 bases lining up with TRBD1. The J segment lost 7 bases and the V segment lost 7 bases, leaving 5 bases of the junction unmatched. This CDR3 is 14 amino acids long. In germline, CDR1 is LGHNT, CDR2 FRNRAP. The CDR3 here is CASARQGGNSPLHF. Here the CDR3 DNA reads TGTGCTAGTGCCCGACAGGGGGGAAATTCACCCCTCCACTTT.

Many counts were recorded for this clonotype. The rearrangement uses TRBV7-2 and TRBJ2-7; no definite D call. This CDR3 spans 16 amino acids. V gave up 1 base and J gave up 0 bases, with 13 bases separating them. Per the germline V gene, CDR1 is SGHTA and CDR2 is FQGNSA. The CDR3 region is CASSLVGSISSYEQYF. As DNA, the CDR3 is TGTGCCAGCAGCTTAGTCGGCAGCATATCCTCCTACGAGCAGTACTTC.

The V call is TRBV7-8, the J call TRBJ2-1, with 11 bases identical to TRBD2. Losses at the gene ends were 2 bases for V and 4 bases for J; bases not matched to a gene: 4. This CDR3 has 16 residues. Germline V CDR1 and CDR2: SGHVS, FQNEAQ. The CDR3 DNA reads as TGTGCCAGCAGCTTACGACTAGCGGGGACTTACAATGAGCAGTTCTTC. Translated, it gives CASSLRLAGTYNEQFF.

V and J are TRBV12-3 or TRBV12-4 and TRBJ2-7, with TRBD1 matching 8 bases. The V segment lost 5 bases and the J segment 6 bases; nucleotides outside the gene matches: 12. The CDR3 loop spans 15 amino acids. CDR3 amino acids: CASSHSKTGVAEQYF. The CDR3 DNA follows: TGTGCCAGCAGTCACTCGAAGACAGGGGTGGCCGAGCAGTACTTC.

In its sample, this clonotype was seen many times. The rearrangement joins TRBV7-2 to TRBJ1-6; D is possibly TRBD1 (5 bases). The CDR3 loop spans 16 amino acids. Germline V gives CDR1 SGHTA, CDR2 FQGNSA. V gave up 5 bases and J gave up 14 bases, with 25 bases separating them. The CDR3 region has the DNA TGTGCCAGCAGCCATTACAGCCGCGCGGACATTAAGTCCCTCCACTTT. The encoded protein is CASSHYSRADIKSLHF.

The chain links TRBV20-1 to TRBJ2-3, with D possibly matching TRBD1 (5 bases). Per germline, CDR1 DFQATT and CDR2 SNEGSKA (reference sequence). With 3 bases removed from V and 1 base from J, the gap between germline ends came to 11 bases. The CDR3 totals 14 residues. In nucleotides, the CDR3 is TGCAGTGCTAGTATTTCAGGGCGCACAGATACGCAGTATTTT. This codes for CSASISGRTDTQYF.

The sample holds many counts of this clonotype. The chain combines TRBV7-2 with TRBJ2-5, with D hard to call. The V end was cut by 6 bases, the J end by 1 base, with 6 bases between. The CDR3 consists of 12 residues. The germline gives CDR1 SGHTA, CDR2 FQGNSA. The CDR3 loop is CASSPGQETQYF. In nucleotides, the CDR3 is TGTGCCAGCAGTCCCGGCCAAGAGACCCAGTACTTC. The variable domain in full, with the rest retrieved from reference TRBV7-2 and TRBJ2-5, is GAGVSQSPSNKVTEKGKDVELRCDPISGHTALYWYRQSLGQGLEFLIYFQGNSAPDKSGLPSDRFSAERTGGSVSTLTIQRTQQEDSAVYLCASSPGQETQYFGPGTRLLVL.

The V call is TRBV4-2, the J call TRBJ2-2; D is unclear. Germline CDR1 LGHNA, CDR2 YNFKEQ. There are 14 residues in the CDR3. Trimming left V 3 bases short and J 7 bases short, with 12 bases between. The CDR3 sequence: CASSQEPLNGELFF. Written as DNA, the CDR3 is TGTGCCAGCAGCCAGGAACCCCTGAACGGGGAGCTGTTTTTT.

The V gene is TRBV5-6, the J gene TRBJ2-1, with 7 bases aligning to TRBD1. V shed 4 bases, J shed 9 bases, and the junction held 7 bases outside the gene matches. From germline, CDR1 is SGHDT and CDR2 YYEEEE. The CDR3 runs 13 residues. The CDR3 protein is CASSRQGRGEQFF. Written as DNA, the CDR3 is TGTGCCAGCAGCAGACAGGGCCGGGGTGAGCAGTTCTTC.

Here the CDR3 DNA reads TGCAGTGCTACCCACCCCCCCCGGGGGGGAAGCTCCTACGAGCAGTACTTC. The encoded protein is CSATHPPRGGSSYEQYF. The chain has TRBV20-1 and TRBJ2-7; 8 nucleotides match TRBD2. The length of the CDR3 is 17 residues. The germline V gene has CDR1 DFQATT and CDR2 SNEGSKA (reference sequence). With V trimmed by 4 bases and J by 0 bases, 14 bases remained unmatched.

This clonotype was picked up a small number of times. The CDR3 sequence: CASNPIIAGGGDTQYF. The CDR3 nucleotides are TGTGCCAGCAACCCAATAATAGCGGGAGGGGGAGATACGCAGTATTTT. The chain uses TRBV6-5 and TRBJ2-3; the match to TRBD2 covers 11 bases. The CDR3 spans 16 residues. The V segment lost 7 bases and the J segment 5 bases; nucleotides outside the gene matches: 11. The germline gives CDR1 MNHEY, CDR2 SVGAGI.